This section outlines one TCR beta chain sequence together with its context. Its antigen target is currently unknown. Within one base of it there is no much larger clone, and no base qualities were kept. The sample comes from a study of cytomegalovirus exposure and HLA in healthy donors (TCRdb year 2017). At the level of the whole study: In an earlier analysis of roughly 500 of the donors, 276 Gb of sequence data and 100 million or so unique TCR beta sequences from roughly 180 million T cells were reported. Donor age, sex, ethnicity and CMV serostatus were collected together with the repertoire data. High-throughput TCR immunosequencing, statistical association of individual TCRs with disease status, and machine learning were combined to predict cytomegalovirus infection status. Along with the approximately 650-subject first cohort, a separate validation cohort of approximately 110 different subjects was used. Among almost 400 genotyped donors of the cohort, an average of roughly 240,000 unique TCR beta nucleotide sequences were sequenced per donor, roughly a sixth of them non-productive. Because of strong linkage in the cohort, roughly five DR-DQ haplotypes were treated as single units for association and clustering. HLA typing covered class I and class II loci at four-digit resolution. The study profiled the T cell repertoires of hundreds of subjects by immunosequencing and related them to cytomegalovirus serostatus. The number of donors typed differed by locus, with roughly 629-640 for A, B, C, DRB1 and DQB1, roughly 520 for DQA1, 606 for DPA1, and 472 for DPB1. All discovery cohort repertoires had been generated on a single sequencing platform. The genetic ancestry cluster associated with self-reported Caucasian donors included 70% to 85% of the approximately 400 genotyped donors. The later analysis used no new phenotypic data to find candidate immune exposures, relying instead on TCR beta sequences and their occurrence across donors. The aim of the study was to test whether cataloging public T cell receptors could identify signatures of past pathogen exposure. In a later analysis, previously published TCR beta repertoires from about 640 donors were re-analyzed and high-resolution HLA genotyping was added so that TCR occurrence patterns could be studied. An earlier analysis of 587 of the donors used high-throughput TCR beta sequencing to judge whether each TCR beta V gene segment behaved as functional or pseudogenic. About 300 gigabases of sequencing data and 70 million to 85 million unique TCR sequences were included in an early release covering 500 to 750 HLA-typed donors. A later genetic analysis used genome-wide SNP genotypes for about 55% of the 666 donors, treating that subset as a discovery cohort. General conclusions and limits of the study: Specific HLA alleles were associated with 16,951 TCR beta sequences at a false discovery rate of 0.05 in a later analysis. Only TCR beta chains were sequenced in this cohort, and the absence of alpha or paired-chain data limited detectable features. While some public TCRs were present in many individuals, most TCR sequences turned up only very rarely across donors. Some IMGT-functional V segments, including TRBV6-2 and TRBV6-3, could not be told apart with the 87-base-pair reads, so those segments were excluded. The sequencing pipeline was judged likely to have produced a cluster of highly shared sequence variants as a technical artifact. The study listed 164 TCR beta chains as associated with cytomegalovirus. In vitro tests confirmed that a few of the cytomegalovirus-associated TCR beta chains recognize cytomegalovirus antigens. CMV serostatus was the only immune exposure information available for the cohort. A further reported finding was that TCR beta sequences accurately predicted the HLA-A and HLA-B alleles for most subjects in the first cohort. In a later analysis, several top co-occurrence clusters were reported to appear linked to parvovirus B19, influenza, CMV and Epstein-Barr virus. Cytomegalovirus status was reported to be diagnosed by the classifier with high specificity and sensitivity in both the original and validation cohorts. Correlated functional status among segregating V segments might reflect linkage disequilibrium, but an unknown experimental factor could not be ruled out. According to a later analysis, most CMV-associated TCR beta chains appeared to be HLA-restricted, and the HLA associations seemed to be driven largely by CMV exposure. An earlier analysis of around 540 of the donors showed that most TCR beta V segments appeared in productive rearrangements either about 87% or about 30% of the time, which broadly matched IMGT annotations. Compared with equally common non-associated chains, HLA-associated TCR beta chains in a later analysis were more clonally expanded and had lower generation probabilities. HLA typing was unavailable for some donors at each locus, so association tests used only the typed subset. According to a later genetic analysis, donors in an Asian-associated ancestry cluster had fewer N-insertions in productive TCRs than the approximately 700-donor mean. A later analysis found that TCR association rates varied across HLA loci, with DRB1 alleles showing the most associated TCRs and HLA-C alleles the fewest. In a later genetic analysis, a missense DCLRE1C variant was associated with V-gene and J-gene trimming of TCR beta chains, and the association was replicated in an independent cohort. Strong co-occurrence of HLA alleles, especially DR and DQ, made assigning TCR associations to individual alleles difficult. It was suggested by the authors that the approach could potentially be generalized to other disease states and immunological phenotypes. Because counts were too low, more than 15 rarely observed V segments, including chromosome 9 orphons, were excluded from the earlier analysis of a few hundred of the donors. The presence/absence analyses assumed that sequencing depth was roughly uniform across donors, and that assumption may not be true.

The germline V gene encodes CDR1 MDHEN and CDR2 SYDVKM. V was cut back by 5 bases and J by 3 bases, leaving a gap of 13 bases between them. The CDR3 runs 14 amino acids, cysteine and phenylalanine included. Only the CDR3 region is kept as DNA, spanning 42 bases read in frame from base 1. In total, roughly 710 healthy bone marrow donors made up the cohort. Cohort members were all nominally healthy when sampled, although unrecorded immune exposures were likely present. The donor tested CMV seropositive and was one of the 289 seropositive cohort members. Every donor gave a peripheral blood sample, and the peripheral blood mononuclear cells from that sample were used for TCR beta sequencing. Genomic DNA extraction from the blood cell samples was performed with the Qiagen DNeasy Blood Extraction Kit. Receptors were amplified or captured by the immunoSEQ multiplex PCR assay. A mixture of 60 forward primers for TCR Vbeta segments and 13 reverse primers for TCR Jbeta segments was used in the multiplex PCR. The CDR3 region of rearranged TCR beta genes was amplified from genomic DNA by a multiplex PCR assay. The amplified TCR beta libraries were sequenced on the Illumina HiSeq System as 87-base-pair reads. The original pipeline was this. In a later analysis, approximately 74 million unique TCR beta chains were counted across the roughly 610 repertoires, and roughly 9.9 million of these chains were shared by at least two donors. A nearest-neighbor algorithm error-corrected the raw reads and collapsed the reads into unique sequences, merging closely related sequences to remove PCR and sequencing errors. CDR3 sequences were aligned to IMGT reference sequences to assign V, D and J gene segments. For a sequence to be retained, at least a six-nucleotide match to both a V gene segment and a J gene segment was required. A rearrangement was called productive if the CDR3 had no stop codons and remained in frame with V and J, and every other rearrangement was called non-productive. Following IMGT convention, CDR3 was defined as the stretch from the second conserved V-encoded cysteine up to the conserved J-encoded phenylalanine. The earlier analysis of around 640 of the donors excluded sequences that lacked an unambiguous match to a single V gene segment. In an earlier analysis of 587 of the donors, V segments were called functional above 56.7% productive rearrangements and were called segregating when the between-donor standard deviation exceeded 5%. A statistical classification framework was built for diagnosing cytomegalovirus status from the catalog of TCR beta chain sequences. V and J gene assignment, in a later analysis, came from comparing TCR nucleotide sequences with IMGT/GENE-DB human TR gene sequences. A later analysis assigned CDR3 sequences and most-parsimonious VDJ recombination scenarios with the TCRdist pipeline. In a later analysis, each TCR beta chain was defined by its CDR3 amino acid sequence together with its V-gene family, and reads without a unique V-gene family were excluded. In a later analysis, some 600 highly shared, low-generation-probability nucleotide sequences were removed to address suspected cross-contamination and a sequencing artifact. For each public chain, a later analysis derived a clonal expansion index from normalized ranks of inferred template counts within each repertoire. In a later analysis, generation probabilities were computed using a VDJ recombination model fitted to out-of-frame rearrangements, and the results were checked against IGoR. A later analysis scored TCR-TCR, TCR-HLA and TCR-CMV co-occurrence with hypergeometric tests, applying a repertoire-size bias correction to TCR pairs. A later analysis estimated false discovery rates by permuting HLA or CMV assignments 20 times. A later analysis grouped co-occurring TCRs with DBSCAN, adding TCRdist sequence similarity when clustering within HLA-allele-positive subsets. Repertoires with fewer than 30,000 or more than 120,000 public chains, plus five repertoires with anomalous nucleotide sharing, were excluded from co-occurrence clustering. Drawn from immuneACCESS, this table holds only the in-frame rearrangements with V and J called that TCRdb kept. Clones are partly lost; checked studies trace under half to an unresolved V gene and leave the rest unexplained. The V and J calls and clone size were taken over from that table, and D and trimming were inferred from the DNA. This sample comprises about 140,000 clones, 80% of them detected only once. Nearly 7% of the sample is taken by the ten largest.

Sequenced: PBMCs. The receptor's source is a man aged 40-50 years in good health and CMV-seropositive. The chain links TRBV28 with TRBJ1-2, with TRBD1 tentatively as D gene (6 bases match). DNA sequence: TGTGCCAGCAGTATGGGGGGGGCCTACTATGGCTACACCTTC. Its protein product is CASSMGGAYYGYTF.